In this sample, the clone carrying this TCR beta chain turned up a few times. The antigen is undetermined. This CDR3 has 15 residues. V was trimmed by 5 bases and J by 2 bases, leaving 15 bases between them. The V gene's germline CDR1 is SGHNT and CDR2 YENEEA. This sample was taken from a study of T cells in localized non-small cell lung cancer. Study-wide results and caveats: Peak T cell clonality was found in uninvolved adjacent lung, exceeding tumor.

The data were produced by immunoSEQ multiplex PCR, yet TCRdb's version contains in-frame clones alone and is incomplete. Counted here are around 940 clones, under 30% occurring once; the ten biggest clones make up roughly 21%. Two independent pathologists confirmed no atypia in lung taken at least 2 cm from tumor. This sequence originates from a man aged 35-69 years with stage I squamous cell lung carcinoma. The sequences come from normal lung tissue next to the tumor, collected before any cancer treatment. This chain links TRBV11-3 with TRBJ1-2, with TRBD1 as a possible D gene (5 bases). CDR3 region: CASSPMGGTNYGYTF. The CDR3 DNA follows: TGTGCCAGCAGCCCCATGGGGGGGACGAACTATGGCTACACCTTC.